This passage covers 27 T cell receptor beta chains from one sample sequenced in a study of beta chain features in type 1 diabetes. General study findings and limits: Across all four CD4+ subsets, people with type 1 diabetes showed modestly shorter TCRB CDR3s.

These receptors have no identified antigens. TCRB transcripts that were expressed got sequenced, as all of the isolated RNA had been reverse transcribed. The protocol was immunoSEQ multiplex PCR, while the TCRdb copy is restricted to in-frame clones and leaves out a portion. The data contain under 150,000 clones, roughly a sixth of them singletons. Material for sequencing was central memory CD4+ T cells from blood. The source is a man younger than 35 with type 1 diabetes.

The gene calls are TRBV7-9 and TRBJ2-5, with 8 positions matching TRBD1. Per the germline V gene, CDR1 is SEHNR and CDR2 is FQNEAQ (reference sequence). The length of the CDR3 is 15 residues. With 6 bases clipped from V and 4 bases from J, the junction kept 10 bases outside the gene matches. CDR3 region: CASRMITGGRETQYF. CDR3 DNA: TGTGCCAGCAGAATGATAACAGGGGGAAGAGAGACCCAGTACTTC. The full variable domain, rest sourced from reference TRBV7-9 and TRBJ2-5, is DTGVSQNPRHKITKRGQNVTFRCDPISEHNRLYWYRQTLGQGPEFLTYFQNEAQLEKSRLLSDRFSAERPKGSFSTLEIQRTEQGDSAMYLCASRMITGGRETQYFGPGTRLLVL.

The chain is built from TRBV19 and TRBJ2-1; 12 bases fit TRBD1. V lost 10 bases, J lost 8 bases, and 9 bases stayed unmatched. Germline lookup yields CDR1 LNHDA and CDR2 SQIVND (reference sequence). There are 14 residues in the CDR3. For the CDR3, the DNA is TGTGCCACCGCCGGGACAGGGGGCTATCATGAGCAGTTCTTC. It codes for CATAGTGGYHEQFF. The entire variable domain, with the rest obtained from reference TRBV19 and TRBJ2-1, is as follows: DGGITQSPKYLFRKEGQNVTLSCEQNLNHDAMYWYRQDPGQGLRLIYYSQIVNDFQKGDIAEGYSVSREKKESFPLTVTSAQKNPTAFYLCATAGTGGYHEQFFGPGTRLTVL.

The sample holds a few counts of this clone. This chain links TRBV6-5 with TRBJ1-1; 8 nucleotides match TRBD1. V lost 4 bases, J lost 1 base, and 2 bases stayed unmatched. CDR1 and CDR2 from the germline V gene are MNHEY and SVGAGI. This CDR3 has 14 amino acids. CDR3 nucleotide sequence: TGTGCCAGCAGTTTGACAGGGGAGAACACTGAAGCTTTCTTT. Amino acid sequence: CASSLTGENTEAFF.

This clone was counted ten times or more. The J gene is TRBJ2-3, the V gene TRBV4-2; 7 positions agree with TRBD2. CDR1 is LGHNA, CDR2 YNFKEQ, per germline. V shed 1 base and J 5 bases; nucleotides not matched to a gene: 9. This CDR3 has 16 amino acids. This chain's CDR3 is CASSQASGPRVDTQYF. The CDR3 DNA reads TGTGCCAGCAGCCAAGCTAGCGGACCGAGGGTAGATACGCAGTATTTT.

This clone has a handful of counts. CDR3 sequence (DNA): TGTGCCAGCAGCTTGCAAGTCAGGGTAGCTGAAGCTTTCTTT. Translating it yields CASSLQVRVAEAFF. The rearrangement links TRBV7-9 to TRBJ1-1; D may be TRBD1 (5 bases). Trimming left V 3 bases short and J 6 bases short, with 14 bases between. The CDR3 length is 14 residues. Germline lookup yields CDR1 SEHNR and CDR2 FQNEAQ (reference sequence).

The table lists this clone with a few counts. The rearrangement links TRBV18 to TRBJ2-1, with TRBD2 matching over 8 bases. The CDR3 has 15 amino acids. Per germline, CDR1 KGHSH and CDR2 LQKENI. The junction had 12 bases not matched to a gene; V was cut back by 2 bases and J by 12 bases. CDR3 residues: CASSPGSGGSLGQFF. In DNA, the CDR3 is TGTGCCAGCTCACCAGGAAGCGGGGGATCCCTTGGGCAGTTCTTC.

This clone was seen more than once but under ten times. The sample has other DNA sequences that encode this CDR3 too. The chain recombines TRBV30 with TRBJ2-3; D is possibly TRBD2 (6 bases). Trimming shortened V by 5 bases and J by 4 bases, and 7 bases separated the two germline ends. Germline loops: CDR1 GTSNPN, CDR2 SVGIG (reference sequence). The length of the CDR3 is 11 residues. CDR3 nucleotides: TGTGCCTGGTCGGGGGCAGATACGCAGTATTTT. Amino acids: CAWSGADTQYF. Complete variable domain (other parts from reference TRBV30 and TRBJ2-3): SQTIHQWPATLVQPVGSPLSLECTVEGTSNPNLYWYRQAAGRGLQLLFYSVGIGQISSEVPQNLSASRPQDRQFILSSKKLLLSDSGFYLCAWSGADTQYFGPGTRLTVL.

The genes are TRBV30 and TRBJ2-1, with TRBD2 matching 8 bases. The CDR3 has 17 residues. V was pared by 0 bases and J by 5 bases, with 12 bases of the junction left unmatched. CDR1 GTSNPN and CDR2 SVGIG come from the germline V gene (reference sequence). CDR3 loop: CAWSVLPGGPTDNEQFF. The CDR3 region has the DNA TGTGCCTGGAGTGTACTCCCGGGGGGGCCAACCGACAATGAGCAGTTCTTC. Supplemented by reference TRBV30 and TRBJ2-1, the full variable domain reads SQTIHQWPATLVQPVGSPLSLECTVEGTSNPNLYWYRQAAGRGLQLLFYSVGIGQISSEVPQNLSASRPQDRQFILSSKKLLLSDSGFYLCAWSVLPGGPTDNEQFFGPGTRLTVL.

This clone was observed a handful of times. The chain uses TRBV5-1 and TRBJ1-1; D is uncertain. V lost 1 base, J lost 1 base, and 8 bases lay in between. CDR1 SGHRS and CDR2 YFSETQ come from the germline V gene. CDR3 length: 14 amino acids. In DNA form, the CDR3 reads TGCGCCAGCAGCTTGTTTCAGGAGAACACTGAAGCTTTCTTT. Protein: CASSLFQENTEAFF.

V usage is TRBV4-1 and J usage is TRBJ2-7; 7 nucleotides match TRBD2. This CDR3 comprises 14 residues. J was trimmed by 2 bases and V by 5 bases; bases with no gene match: 6. The germline CDR1 and CDR2 sequences are MGHRA and YSYEKL. This CDR3 reads CASSTLGRAYEQYF. The CDR3 nucleotides are TGCGCCAGCAGCACCCTGGGGAGGGCCTACGAGCAGTACTTC.

This clone was seen only a few times. The chain carries TRBV19 and TRBJ1-2; 10 bases line up with TRBD1. The CDR3 runs 14 residues. CDR1 LNHDA and CDR2 SQIVND come from the germline V gene (reference sequence). V trimming: 5 bases; J trimming: 6 bases; junction bases outside the gene matches: 6. In DNA, the CDR3 is TGTGCCAGTAGTCTCGGAGGGACAGGGGATGGCTACACCTTC. It yields the protein CASSLGGTGDGYTF.

This clone was detected ten times or more. DNA for the CDR3: TGTGCCAGCAGCTTAGCAGGGGATGACATTCAGTACTTC. As protein: CASSLAGDDIQYF. The chain couples TRBV7-9 to TRBJ2-4, with a possible D match to TRBD1 (5 bases). V gave up 0 bases and J gave up 8 bases, with 8 bases separating them. The germline CDR1 and CDR2 sequences are SEHNR and FQNEAQ (reference sequence). The length of the CDR3 is 13 residues.

In DNA, the CDR3 is TGTGCCAGCAGCTCTCGAATCGGGACAGGAAGTTCTACTGAGCAGTTCTTC. Translated: CASSSRIGTGSSTEQFF. The chain joins TRBV11-2 to TRBJ2-1, with 8 bases lining up with TRBD1. V was pared by 4 bases and J by 9 bases, with 17 bases of the junction left unmatched. Germline CDR1 SGHAT, CDR2 FQNNGV. The CDR3 covers 17 residues.

The chain recombines TRBV5-1 with TRBJ2-2; D might be TRBD2 (5 bases). The CDR3 covers 14 residues. Germline lookup yields CDR1 SGHRS and CDR2 YFSETQ. The ends were cut back, 3 bases at V and 2 bases at J, with 8 bases in the middle. The CDR3 nucleotides read TGCGCCAGCAGCTCAGGACTTAACACCGGGGAGCTGTTTTTT. Its translation is CASSSGLNTGELFF.

The V and J genes are TRBV7-9 and TRBJ2-7; 7 positions match TRBD1. CDR3 length: 14 amino acids. Germline CDR1 SEHNR, CDR2 FQNEAQ (reference sequence). After removal of 5 bases from V and 2 bases from J, the junction contained 6 bases not matched to a gene. The CDR3 bases are TGTGCCAGCAGCCCCTGGGACAGAACCTACGAGCAGTACTTC. Translated: CASSPWDRTYEQYF.

This clone was seen a handful of times. The V and J genes are TRBV6-6 and TRBJ2-3, with D maybe TRBD2 (5 bases). Germline V gene data show CDR1 as MNHNY and CDR2 as SVGAGI (reference sequence). This CDR3 comprises 15 residues. Trimming took off 2 bases at V and 7 bases at J, with 16 bases between the two ends. This chain's CDR3 is CASSYGRAADNTQYF. DNA of the CDR3: TGTGCCAGCAGTTACGGGCGGGCCGCTGATAATACGCAGTATTTT.

This clone came up a few times. A single base is all that separates this from a far larger clone, so a read error is likely. Within the sample, other DNA sequences also encode this same CDR3. The chain employs TRBV28 and TRBJ1-6; no clear D. This CDR3 region has 18 residues. Trimming removed 1 base from V and 8 bases from J, with 21 bases in between. The germline gives CDR1 MDHEN, CDR2 SYDVKM. CDR3 loop: CASSLSRAMKGGHSPLHF. CDR3 in DNA: TGTGCCAGCAGTTTATCTCGGGCGATGAAGGGAGGGCATTCACCCCTCCACTTT.

This clone was found many times. The chain has TRBV2 and TRBJ2-5; TRBD1 matches 7 bases. The germline CDR1 and CDR2 sequences are SNHLY and FYNNEI. Losses at the gene ends were 4 bases for V and 8 bases for J; bases not matched to a gene: 4. The CDR3 runs 12 residues. CDR3 amino acids: CASSVDRDTQYF. Here the CDR3 DNA reads TGTGCCAGCAGTGTAGACAGGGATACCCAGTACTTC.

In its sample, this clone was seen a few times. The chain has TRBV29-1 and TRBJ2-7; D not certain. The CDR3 spans 11 residues. Looked up from germline, CDR1 is SQVTM and CDR2 is ANQGSEA. The V and J ends lost 7 bases and 4 bases respectively, with 11 bases between them. The CDR3 sequence is CSASGAYEQYF. CDR3 bases: TGCAGCGCCTCAGGTGCGTACGAGCAGTACTTC.

The chain combines TRBV6-5 with TRBJ1-1; 8 bases agree with TRBD1. The CDR3 consists of 14 residues. Germline assignment: CDR1 MNHEY and CDR2 SVGAGI. V shed 6 bases and J 1 base; nucleotides not matched to a gene: 4. For the CDR3, the DNA is TGTGCCAGCAGACGACAGGGGACGAACACTGAAGCTTTCTTT. The encoded protein is CASRRQGTNTEAFF.

This clone was picked up a small number of times. The chain links TRBV6-6 to TRBJ2-7; TRBD2 matches at 13 bases. Germline V gene sequence: CDR1 MNHNY, CDR2 SVGAGI (reference sequence). V lost 10 bases, J lost 3 bases, and 3 bases stayed unmatched. The CDR3 has 13 amino acids. In DNA, the CDR3 is TGTGCCATAGGACTAGCGGGGGTCTACGAGCAGTACTTC. Its protein product is CAIGLAGVYEQYF.

This clone was counted a few times. V is TRBV5-4 and J is TRBJ1-1; D unresolved. The length of the CDR3 is 12 residues. V was shortened by 3 bases and J by 3 bases, with 6 bases between the two germline ends. The germline CDR1 and CDR2 sequences are SGHNT and YYREEE (reference sequence). This chain's CDR3 is CASSWEDTEAFF. Written as DNA, the CDR3 is TGTGCCAGCAGCTGGGAGGACACTGAAGCTTTCTTT.

V usage is TRBV7-9 and J usage is TRBJ2-1, with 8 bases lining up with TRBD2. CDR1 and CDR2 from the germline V gene are SEHNR and FQNEAQ (reference sequence). This CDR3 comprises 16 residues. V shed 4 bases and J 0 bases; nucleotides not matched to a gene: 5. The CDR3 region has the DNA TGTGCCAGCAGCTCGGTAGCGGGGCCCTCCTACAATGAGCAGTTCTTC. Its translation is CASSSVAGPSYNEQFF. Complete variable domain (other parts from reference TRBV7-9 and TRBJ2-1): DTGVSQNPRHKITKRGQNVTFRCDPISEHNRLYWYRQTLGQGPEFLTYFQNEAQLEKSRLLSDRFSAERPKGSFSTLEIQRTEQGDSAMYLCASSSVAGPSYNEQFFGPGTRLTVL.

This chain links TRBV7-2 with TRBJ2-5, with no clear D. The germline CDR1 and CDR2 sequences are SGHTA and FQGNSA. The CDR3 is 12 amino acids. The ends were cut back, 2 bases at V and 2 bases at J, with 3 bases in the middle. CDR3: CASSLLQETQYF. In DNA form, the CDR3 reads TGTGCCAGCAGCTTACTGCAAGAGACCCAGTACTTC.

This clone has only a few counts. This chain links TRBV7-2 with TRBJ2-5; D is possibly TRBD2 (6 bases). The V gene lost 1 base and the J gene lost 12 bases, with 15 bases spanning the gap. The CDR3 has 13 residues. The germline CDR1 and CDR2 sequences are SGHTA and FQGNSA. This CDR3 reads CASSLGGDGLEYF. CDR3 in DNA: TGTGCCAGCAGCTTAGGCGGGGACGGCTTGGAGTACTTC.

In this sample, this clone turned up a few times. This sample also contains other DNA sequences that code for the same CDR3. The chain employs TRBV7-9 and TRBJ1-1; D remains unclear. The CDR3 extends over 13 amino acids. V was clipped by 1 base and J by 1 base, with 4 bases between them. Germline CDR1 is SEHNR and CDR2 is FQNEAQ (reference sequence). The CDR3: CASSLETNTEAFF. In DNA, the CDR3 is TGTGCCAGCAGCTTAGAGACGAACACTGAAGCTTTCTTT.

The rearrangement uses TRBV7-2 and TRBJ2-7; 8 bases match TRBD2. This CDR3 is built from 14 residues. The V segment lost 3 bases and the J segment 2 bases; nucleotides outside the gene matches: 3. Per the germline V gene, CDR1 is SGHTA and CDR2 is FQGNSA. The CDR3 nucleotides read TGTGCCAGCAGCTTGGATAGCGGGACCTACGAGCAGTACTTC. This codes for CASSLDSGTYEQYF.